This is a list of T cell receptor beta chains from one sample in a study of CD8+ T cells in alopecia areata. Method: immunoSEQ multiplex PCR; TCRdb's copy keeps in-frame clones and lacks some. Of around 200,000 clones detected, 45% to 75% appear once; the ten largest clones hold roughly 0.71%. The specimen was CD4+ T cells sorted from blood, collected at week 4, from a patient treated with tofacitinib. The origin of the receptors is a human donor with alopecia areata. Each CDR3 is given with its conserved first and last residue. D genes are given only for firm matches. Some rows have no size entry. The others give once, few or many, or a class for an expanded clone.

D gene: .; V gene: TRBV11-2; clone size: .; CDR3 protein: CASSPRSQTYEQYF
D gene: .; V gene: TRBV4-1; clone size: .; CDR3 protein: CASSPPSANYGYTF
D gene: .; V gene: TRBV2; clone size: few; CDR3 protein: CASSVGRGTDTQYF
D gene: TRBD2; V gene: TRBV7-2; clone size: many; CDR3 protein: CASSSGLAGVDTQYF
D gene: TRBD1; V gene: TRBV30; clone size: .; CDR3 protein: CAWSKTGMGSYEQYF
D gene: TRBD2; V gene: TRBV5-4; clone size: .; CDR3 protein: CASSGPTGLAGGGEQFF
D gene: TRBD1; V gene: TRBV30; clone size: .; CDR3 protein: CAWRPGQTYTGELFF
D gene: .; V gene: TRBV29-1; clone size: .; CDR3 protein: CSGLTAAQETQYF
D gene: .; V gene: TRBV28; clone size: .; CDR3 protein: CASRTPVANVLTF
D gene: TRBD2; V gene: TRBV10-3; clone size: .; CDR3 protein: CAISEETSGRTKNIQYF
D gene: .; V gene: TRBV27; clone size: .; CDR3 protein: CASKRLGAQDTEAFF
D gene: TRBD2; V gene: TRBV11-2; clone size: few; CDR3 protein: CASSWTSIADTQYF
D gene: TRBD2; V gene: TRBV18; clone size: few; CDR3 protein: CASSPSTSSRDTQYF
D gene: .; V gene: TRBV15; clone size: few; CDR3 protein: CATSRDPRPSASHEQYF
D gene: TRBD2; V gene: TRBV2; clone size: .; CDR3 protein: CASSVEAGVGNEQFF
D gene: TRBD2; V gene: TRBV7-9; clone size: .; CDR3 protein: CASSRPGLADNEQFF
D gene: TRBD1; V gene: TRBV29-1; clone size: few; CDR3 protein: CSVGQGAANTEAFF
D gene: TRBD1; V gene: TRBV29-1; clone size: .; CDR3 protein: CSVRTGTGPTQYF
D gene: TRBD2; V gene: TRBV13; clone size: .; CDR3 protein: CASSLPTSPTSTDTQYF
D gene: .; V gene: TRBV11-2; clone size: .; CDR3 protein: CASSSGGPDRTGNEQFF
D gene: .; V gene: TRBV2; clone size: .; CDR3 protein: CASSDSTEQYF
D gene: TRBD1; V gene: TRBV7-9; clone size: .; CDR3 protein: CASSLEGALTEAFF
D gene: TRBD2; V gene: TRBV4-2; clone size: few; CDR3 protein: CASSQTSGQETQYF
D gene: .; V gene: TRBV7-8; clone size: .; CDR3 protein: CASSAGGTPETQYF
D gene: TRBD1; V gene: TRBV5-4; clone size: many; CDR3 protein: CASTMTGDSNTEAFF
D gene: .; V gene: TRBV15; clone size: .; CDR3 protein: CATSRVTGRKNNEQFF
D gene: .; V gene: TRBV28; clone size: .; CDR3 protein: CASGPLRDTGELFF
D gene: .; V gene: TRBV18; clone size: .; CDR3 protein: CASSPQQATYEQYF
D gene: TRBD1; V gene: TRBV29-1; clone size: .; CDR3 protein: CSVDRGGTDTQYF
D gene: .; V gene: TRBV6-6; clone size: few; CDR3 protein: CASTKRGVYEQYF
D gene: .; V gene: TRBV30; clone size: few; CDR3 protein: CAWTTPGHLNQPQHF
D gene: .; V gene: TRBV7-9; clone size: .; CDR3 protein: CASSHQVNTEAFF
D gene: TRBD1; V gene: TRBV9; clone size: .; CDR3 protein: CASSSHRGYPTGELFF
D gene: .; V gene: TRBV14; clone size: medium-sized; CDR3 protein: CASSQDSYNEQFF
D gene: .; V gene: TRBV10-3; clone size: .; CDR3 protein: CAISEGPLPYEQYF
D gene: .; V gene: TRBV28; clone size: few; CDR3 protein: CASSPPVATLTEAFF
D gene: TRBD2; V gene: TRBV2; clone size: .; CDR3 protein: CASRSPRLAGINEQFF
D gene: TRBD1; V gene: TRBV15; clone size: .; CDR3 protein: CATSAGDRGETQYF